Included here is one T cell receptor beta chain sequence, with context. These data come from a study of OX40 agonist ivuxolimab in advanced cancers. Sequencing used immunoSEQ multiplex PCR; TCRdb keeps in-frame clones, though not all of them. The data show about 39,000 clones, 75% to 90% seen once. This receptor was taken from an adult with an advanced solid tumor such as melanoma, head and neck, liver or kidney cancer. The sequencing used CD4+ or CD8+ T cells sorted from blood, collected in a trial of the OX40 agonist ivuxolimab.

The CDR3 sequence: CAWSLQSGEQYF. CDR3 DNA: TGTGCCTGGAGTCTTCAGTCCGGCGAGCAGTACTTC. The chain has TRBV30 and TRBJ2-7; D unclear. Germline CDR1 GTSNPN, CDR2 SVGIG (reference sequence). Trimming stripped 2 bases from V and 6 bases from J, with 11 bases between. The CDR3 extends over 12 amino acids.